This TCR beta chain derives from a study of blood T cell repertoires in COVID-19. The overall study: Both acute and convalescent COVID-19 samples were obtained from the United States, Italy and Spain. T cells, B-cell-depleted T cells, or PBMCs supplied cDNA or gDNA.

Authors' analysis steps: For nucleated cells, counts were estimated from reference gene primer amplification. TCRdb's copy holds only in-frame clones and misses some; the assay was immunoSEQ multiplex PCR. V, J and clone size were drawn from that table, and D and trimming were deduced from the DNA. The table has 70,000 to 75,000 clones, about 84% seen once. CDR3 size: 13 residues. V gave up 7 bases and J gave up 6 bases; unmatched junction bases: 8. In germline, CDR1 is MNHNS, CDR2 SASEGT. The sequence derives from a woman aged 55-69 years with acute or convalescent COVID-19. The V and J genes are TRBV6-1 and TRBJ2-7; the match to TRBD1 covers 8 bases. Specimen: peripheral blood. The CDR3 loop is CASNPGQGGEQYF. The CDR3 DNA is TGTGCCAGCAATCCCGGACAGGGAGGCGAGCAGTACTTC.